Shown below are 23 T cell receptor beta chains from a single sample sequenced in a study of blood T cell repertoires in COVID-19. Repertoires were generated with immunoSEQ multiplex PCR, while TCRdb's copy carries only in-frame clones and drops some. The sample lists about 300,000 clones; approximately 89% were seen once. The sequenced sample was peripheral blood. The receptors derive from a woman in her twenties or thirties with COVID-19, enrolled during active disease.

V is TRBV27 and J is TRBJ1-5, with D perhaps matching TRBD1 (5 bases). From germline, CDR1 is MNHEY and CDR2 SMNVEV (reference sequence). The length of the CDR3 is 14 residues. Trimming left V 6 bases short and J 4 bases short, with 13 bases between. The CDR3 region is CASSVGGGNQPQHF. In nucleotides, the CDR3 is TGTGCCAGCAGCGTCGGCGGGGGTAATCAGCCCCAGCATTTT.

The chain carries TRBV10-3 and TRBJ1-1; tentative D call: TRBD1 (6 bases). The V end lost 6 bases, the J end lost 0 bases, and 8 bases lay between the germline ends. CDR3 length: 13 amino acids. Germline V CDR1 and CDR2: ENHRY, SYGVKD. The CDR3 bases are TGTGCCATCAGGGCAGGGGTGAACACTGAAGCTTTCTTT. This translates into CAIRAGVNTEAFF.

CDR3 in DNA: TGCAGCGCAATGATCTTTGCCAGCACTGAAGCTTTCTTT. Its protein is CSAMIFASTEAFF. The chain employs TRBV29-1 and TRBJ1-1; D unclear. With 7 bases removed from V and 4 bases from J, the gap between germline ends came to 16 bases. The CDR3 runs 13 residues. Germline lookup yields CDR1 SQVTM and CDR2 ANQGSEA.

The chain is built from TRBV18 and TRBJ2-6, with D hard to call. Germline-derived CDR1 and CDR2 are KGHSH and LQKENI. The CDR3 runs 16 residues. Trimming took off 0 bases at V and 4 bases at J, with 10 bases between the two ends. This chain's CDR3 is CASSPPAIAGANVLTF. Here the CDR3 DNA reads TGTGCCAGCTCACCACCGGCCATTGCAGGGGCCAACGTCCTGACTTTC.

V gene TRBV7-3 combines with J gene TRBJ1-1; maybe TRBD1 (6 bases). V was pared by 5 bases and J by 5 bases, with 12 bases between. This CDR3 is built from 13 residues. The germline CDR1 and CDR2 sequences are SGHTA and FQGTGA. This chain's CDR3 is CASSTGTSTEAFF. The CDR3 nucleotides are TGTGCCAGCAGCACCGGGACATCGACTGAAGCTTTCTTT.

The J gene is TRBJ2-7, the V gene TRBV3-1 (or the pseudogene TRBV3-2), with D hard to call. The V gene's germline CDR1 is LGHDT and CDR2 YNNKEL (reference sequence). V lost 1 base and J 6 bases, leaving 13 bases between the germline ends. This CDR3 is built from 14 residues. The DNA for the CDR3 is TGTGCCAGCAGCCAAGTCGGCTCCTCGGGCGAGCAGTACTTC. Encoded protein: CASSQVGSSGEQYF.

J is TRBJ1-2 and V is TRBV10-3; D might be TRBD1 (6 bases). The CDR3 covers 13 residues. Trimming cost V 8 bases and J 8 bases, with 18 bases left between them. CDR1 is ENHRY, CDR2 SYGVKD, per germline. Here the CDR3 DNA reads TGTGCCATCCACAGTCCGGGACAAGGAGGCTACACCTTC. Its translation: CAIHSPGQGGYTF.

The J gene is TRBJ1-4, the V gene TRBV3-1 (or the pseudogene TRBV3-2); tentatively, D is TRBD1 (5 bases). Germline CDR1 and CDR2: LGHDT and YNNKEL (reference sequence). V was shortened by 4 bases and J by 4 bases, with 10 bases between the two germline ends. The CDR3 extends over 14 amino acids. The CDR3 region has the DNA TGTGCCAGCAGCCTGAGACAGAGTAATGAAAAACTGTTTTTT. It encodes CASSLRQSNEKLFF.

The chain has TRBV7-8 and TRBJ1-4, with 7 bases identical to TRBD1. CDR3 length: 16 amino acids. Germline trimming cut 1 base from V and 0 bases from J; bases unmatched to any gene: 2. CDR1 is SGHVS, CDR2 FQNEAQ, per germline. The CDR3, as DNA: TGTGCCAGCAGCTTAGGAGACAGGGCAACTAATGAAAAACTGTTTTTT. This encodes CASSLGDRATNEKLFF.

The chain couples TRBV12-3 or TRBV12-4 to TRBJ1-1, with D perhaps TRBD1 (6 bases). CDR3 size: 13 residues. Trimming left V 6 bases short and J 5 bases short, with 13 bases between. CDR3 amino acids: CASRLQGWTEAFF. CDR3 coding DNA: TGTGCCAGCAGGTTACAGGGCTGGACTGAAGCTTTCTTT.

About this clone: The identical CDR3 is also encoded by other nucleotide sequences in the sample. This sequence joins TRBV5-1 and TRBJ1-6; a possible D gene is TRBD1 (5 bases). Germline V CDR1 and CDR2: SGHRS, YFSETQ. The CDR3 contains 13 residues. The V end was cut by 4 bases, the J end by 7 bases, with 9 bases between. DNA for the CDR3: TGCGCCAGCAGCCCGGGGGGGAATTCACCCCTCCACTTT. Translated, it gives CASSPGGNSPLHF.

The chain combines TRBV21-1 with TRBJ1-6; the listed D gene, TRBD1, was not tested against the DNA. TRBV21-1 is termed a pseudogene. The CDR3 covers 20 residues. This chain's CDR3 is CASSKACRNRGITYNSPLHF. The CDR3 DNA sequence: TGTGCCAGCAGCAAAGCATGCCGTAACAGGGGGATTACCTATAATTCACCCCTCCACTTT.

The gene calls are TRBV7-6 and TRBJ1-1, with TRBD1 matching 10 bases. After removal of 4 bases from V and 1 base from J, the junction contained 15 bases not matched to a gene. Germline CDR1 SGHVS, CDR2 FNYEAQ. The CDR3 runs to 19 residues. The CDR3 nucleotides are TGTGCCAGCAGCTCCCTACATAGACAGGGGGCTACGGGGAACACTGAAGCTTTCTTT. Its protein is CASSSLHRQGATGNTEAFF.

The chain links TRBV9 to TRBJ2-3; 7 bases align to TRBD2. The CDR3 is 16 amino acids. Trimming took 4 bases from V and 0 from J; bases not matched to a gene: 8. The germline V gene has CDR1 SGDLS and CDR2 YYNGEE. CDR3 DNA: TGTGCCAGCAGCATACGGGGGGATCCTAGCACAGATACGCAGTATTTT. The encoded protein is CASSIRGDPSTDTQYF.

V gene TRBV4-1 combines with J gene TRBJ1-3; no clear D gene. The CDR3 sequence is 13 residues long. From germline, CDR1 is MGHRA and CDR2 YSYEKL. Trimming shortened V by 1 base and J by 4 bases, and 5 bases separated the two germline ends. CDR3 protein: CASSQGEGNTIYF. The CDR3 nucleotides read TGCGCCAGCAGCCAAGGTGAGGGAAACACCATATATTTT.

The chain uses TRBV29-1 and TRBJ1-5; 10 bases agree with TRBD1. CDR1 and CDR2 (germline): SQVTM, ANQGSEA. The J segment lost 7 bases and the V segment lost 5 bases, leaving 14 bases of the junction unmatched. There are 16 residues in the CDR3. The CDR3 bases are TGCAGCGTTTTAGAAGGGACAGGGGCCATTGGGCAGCCCCAGCATTTT. This translates into CSVLEGTGAIGQPQHF.

This chain links TRBV24-1 with TRBJ2-2, with TRBD1 matching 9 bases. V trimming: 3 bases; J trimming: 7 bases; junction bases outside the gene matches: 8. This CDR3 comprises 16 residues. Germline CDR1 is KGHDR and CDR2 is SFDVKD. The CDR3 loop reads CATSDAGQGSIGELFF. The DNA for the CDR3 is TGTGCCACCAGTGATGCCGGACAGGGGTCAATCGGGGAGCTGTTTTTT.

This clone was seen once. The V and J genes are TRBV6-5 and TRBJ1-1; tentatively, D is TRBD1 (6 bases). Trimming took 6 bases from V and 5 from J, leaving 7 bases between them. This CDR3 region has 11 residues. CDR1 and CDR2 from the germline V gene are MNHEY and SVGAGI. The CDR3, as DNA: TGTGCCAGCAGACAGGGAACTGAAGCTTTCTTT. This gives the protein CASRQGTEAFF.

V is TRBV4-1 and J is TRBJ1-2; TRBD1 matches at 10 bases. Trimming took 2 bases from V and 7 from J; bases not matched to a gene: 7. This CDR3 region has 15 residues. Germline assignment: CDR1 MGHRA and CDR2 YSYEKL. CDR3 coding DNA: TGCGCCAGCAGCCAACGACAGGGGGCCTTATTTGGCTACACCTTC. Amino acid sequence: CASSQRQGALFGYTF.

The chain combines TRBV5-1 with TRBJ2-1; 15 bases line up with TRBD2. There are 17 residues in the CDR3. V shed 3 bases, J shed 7 bases, and the junction held 8 bases outside the gene matches. Germline V lookup: CDR1 SGHRS, CDR2 YFSETQ. The CDR3 DNA follows: TGCGCCAGCAGCTCCCGGACTAGCGGGGGGGCCTTGAATGAGCAGTTCTTC. Its translation: CASSSRTSGGALNEQFF.

The CDR3 nucleotides read TGTGCCAGCAGTGGAGTAGGGGGGGCCTCTGGCTACACCTTC. This gives the protein CASSGVGGASGYTF. The V and J genes are TRBV6-4 and TRBJ1-2; possibly TRBD1 for D (6 bases). Trimming stripped 4 bases from V and 7 bases from J, with 16 bases between. The CDR3 consists of 14 residues. The V gene's germline CDR1 is MRHNA and CDR2 SNTAGT.

The rearrangement links TRBV5-6 to TRBJ1-2; TRBD1 matches at 7 bases. Germline lookup yields CDR1 SGHDT and CDR2 YYEEEE. Trimming removed 4 bases from V and 3 bases from J; junction bases left unmatched: 6. The CDR3 loop spans 14 amino acids. CDR3 amino acids: CASSDGQDHYGYTF. Written as DNA, the CDR3 is TGTGCCAGCAGCGACGGACAGGATCACTATGGCTACACCTTC.

V is TRBV30 and J is TRBJ1-3; the match to TRBD1 covers 8 bases. V shed 2 bases and J 7 bases; nucleotides not matched to a gene: 10. The germline V gene has CDR1 GTSNPN and CDR2 SVGIG (reference sequence). This CDR3 is 15 amino acids long. CDR3 sequence reads: CAWSLAGGEGNTIYF. The CDR3 coding sequence is TGTGCCTGGAGTTTGGCAGGGGGCGAGGGGAACACCATATATTTT.